This T cell receptor beta chain was profiled in a study of memory CD4+ T cells and cytomegalovirus serostatus. Study overall: Of the healthy Belgian adults, fewer than 10 were CMV seropositive and around 22 seronegative.

The repertoire was sequenced with immunoSEQ multiplex PCR; TCRdb's copy has only in-frame clones and lacks some. In the table there are some 40,000 clones, around three quarters of which are singletons. CDR3 length equals 17 residues. Per the germline V gene, CDR1 is SGHDN and CDR2 is FVKESK. V dropped 2 bases and J dropped 1 base, with 17 bases sitting between them. The sort gate was single viable CD3+CD4+CD8-CD45RO+ cells for memory CD4+ T cells. This TCR came from an adult in good health and CMV-seropositive. The chain is built from TRBV14 and TRBJ1-1; D uncertain. The sequenced sample consisted of memory CD4+ T cells from blood. The CDR3 DNA follows: TGTGCCAGCAGCCAACCTCGGTCAGCCTGGGAGAACACTGAAGCTTTCTTT. The encoded protein is CASSQPRSAWENTEAFF.